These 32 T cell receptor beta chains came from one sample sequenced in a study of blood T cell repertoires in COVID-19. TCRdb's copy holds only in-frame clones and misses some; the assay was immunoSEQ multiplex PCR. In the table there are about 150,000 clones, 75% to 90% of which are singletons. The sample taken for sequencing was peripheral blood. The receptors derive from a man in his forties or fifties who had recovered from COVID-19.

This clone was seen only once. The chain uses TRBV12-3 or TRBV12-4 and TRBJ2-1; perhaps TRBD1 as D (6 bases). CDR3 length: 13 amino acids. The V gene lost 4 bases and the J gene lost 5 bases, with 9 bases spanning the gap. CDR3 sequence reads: CASSSGQNNEQFF. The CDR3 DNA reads TGTGCCAGCAGTTCCGGACAGAACAATGAGCAGTTCTTC.

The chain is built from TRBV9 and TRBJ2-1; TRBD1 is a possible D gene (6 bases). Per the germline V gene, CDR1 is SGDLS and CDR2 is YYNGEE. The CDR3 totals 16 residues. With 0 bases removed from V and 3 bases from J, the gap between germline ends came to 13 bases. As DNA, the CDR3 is TGTGCCAGCAGCGTAGGACAGGACATTGTCTACAATGAGCAGTTCTTC. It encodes CASSVGQDIVYNEQFF.

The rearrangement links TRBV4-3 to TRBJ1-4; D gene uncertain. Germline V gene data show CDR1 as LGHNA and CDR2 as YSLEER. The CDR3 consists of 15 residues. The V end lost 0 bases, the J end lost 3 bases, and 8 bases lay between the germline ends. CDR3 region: CASSQDRGSNEKLFF. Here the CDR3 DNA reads TGCGCCAGCAGCCAAGATCGAGGATCTAATGAAAAACTGTTTTTT.

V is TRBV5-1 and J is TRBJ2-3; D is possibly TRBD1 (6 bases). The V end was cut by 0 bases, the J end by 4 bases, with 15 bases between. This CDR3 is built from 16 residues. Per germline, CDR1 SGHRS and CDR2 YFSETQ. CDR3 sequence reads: CASSLDRVGSADTQYF. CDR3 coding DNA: TGCGCCAGCAGCTTGGACAGGGTTGGGAGCGCAGATACGCAGTATTTT.

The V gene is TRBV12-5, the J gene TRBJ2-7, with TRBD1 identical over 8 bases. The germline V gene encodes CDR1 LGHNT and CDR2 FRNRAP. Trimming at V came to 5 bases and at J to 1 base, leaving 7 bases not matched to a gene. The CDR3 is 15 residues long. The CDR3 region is CASGTGQGSSYEQYF. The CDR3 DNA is TGTGCTAGTGGTACTGGACAGGGATCGTCCTACGAGCAGTACTTC.

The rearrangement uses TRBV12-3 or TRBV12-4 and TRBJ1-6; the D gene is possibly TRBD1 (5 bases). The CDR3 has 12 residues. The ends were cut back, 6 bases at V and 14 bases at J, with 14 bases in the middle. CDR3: CASSRVAGALHF. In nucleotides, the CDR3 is TGTGCCAGCAGCCGGGTGGCGGGGGCCCTCCACTTT.

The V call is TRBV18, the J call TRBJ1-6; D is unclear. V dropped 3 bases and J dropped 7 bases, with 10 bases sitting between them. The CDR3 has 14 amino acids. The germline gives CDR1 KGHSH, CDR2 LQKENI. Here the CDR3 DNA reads TGTGCCAGCTCACCTGCGGAGGGAAATTCACCCCTCCACTTT. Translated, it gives CASSPAEGNSPLHF.

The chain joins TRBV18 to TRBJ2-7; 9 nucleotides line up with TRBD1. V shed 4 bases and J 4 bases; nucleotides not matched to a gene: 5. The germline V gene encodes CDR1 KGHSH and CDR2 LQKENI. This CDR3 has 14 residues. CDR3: CASSLRDREYEQYF. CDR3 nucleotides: TGTGCCAGCTCACTACGGGACAGGGAATACGAGCAGTACTTC.

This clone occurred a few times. This CDR3 is CASSSDRAAYSNQPQHF. CDR3 nucleotide sequence: TGTGCCAGCAGTTCAGACAGGGCTGCTTATAGCAATCAGCCCCAGCATTTT. The chain joins TRBV6-4 to TRBJ1-5, with 7 bases lining up with TRBD1. Trimming removed 5 bases from V and 0 bases from J; junction bases left unmatched: 10. CDR1 and CDR2 (germline): MRHNA, SNTAGT. This CDR3 comprises 17 residues.

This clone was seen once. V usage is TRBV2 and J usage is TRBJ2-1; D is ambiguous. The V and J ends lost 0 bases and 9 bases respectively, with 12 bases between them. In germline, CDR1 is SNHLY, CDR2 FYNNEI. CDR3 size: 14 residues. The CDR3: CASSEARSAAEQFF. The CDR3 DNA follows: TGTGCCAGCAGTGAAGCGAGGAGCGCCGCTGAGCAGTTCTTC.

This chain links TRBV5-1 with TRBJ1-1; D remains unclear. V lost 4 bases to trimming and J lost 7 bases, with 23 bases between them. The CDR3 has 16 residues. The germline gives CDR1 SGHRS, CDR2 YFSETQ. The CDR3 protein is CASSNGLEYLGGEAFF. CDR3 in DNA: TGCGCCAGCAGCAACGGACTGGAGTATCTCGGAGGTGAAGCTTTCTTT.

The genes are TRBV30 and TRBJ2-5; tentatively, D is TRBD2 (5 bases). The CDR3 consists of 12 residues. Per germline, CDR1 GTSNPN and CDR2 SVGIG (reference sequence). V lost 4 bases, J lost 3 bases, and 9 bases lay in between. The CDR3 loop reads CAWTNGEETQYF. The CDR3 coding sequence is TGTGCCTGGACTAACGGGGAAGAGACCCAGTACTTC.

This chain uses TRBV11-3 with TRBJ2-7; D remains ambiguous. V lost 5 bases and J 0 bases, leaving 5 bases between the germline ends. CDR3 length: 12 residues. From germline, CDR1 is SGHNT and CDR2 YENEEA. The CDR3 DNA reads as TGTGCCAGCAGCCCTAGCTCCTACGAGCAGTACTTC. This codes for CASSPSSYEQYF.

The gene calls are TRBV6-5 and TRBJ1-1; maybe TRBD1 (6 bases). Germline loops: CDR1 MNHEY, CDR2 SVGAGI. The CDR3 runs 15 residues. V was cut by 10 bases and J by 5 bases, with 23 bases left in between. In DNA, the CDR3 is TGTGCCATAGGTAGCACAGGGATATCGGGTACTGAAGCTTTCTTT. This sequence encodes CAIGSTGISGTEAFF.

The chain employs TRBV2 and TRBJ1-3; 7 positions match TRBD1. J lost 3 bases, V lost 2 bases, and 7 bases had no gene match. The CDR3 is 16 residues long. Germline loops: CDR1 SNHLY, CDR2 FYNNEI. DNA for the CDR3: TGTGCCAGCAGTGAACGACAGGGTTCGGTTGGAAACACCATATATTTT. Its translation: CASSERQGSVGNTIYF. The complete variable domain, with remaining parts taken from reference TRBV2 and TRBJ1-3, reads EPEVTQTPSHQVTQMGQEVILRCVPISNHLYFYWYRQILGQKVEFLVSFYNNEISEKSEIFDDQFSVERPDGSNFTLKIRSTKLEDSAMYFCASSERQGSVGNTIYFGEGSWLTVV.

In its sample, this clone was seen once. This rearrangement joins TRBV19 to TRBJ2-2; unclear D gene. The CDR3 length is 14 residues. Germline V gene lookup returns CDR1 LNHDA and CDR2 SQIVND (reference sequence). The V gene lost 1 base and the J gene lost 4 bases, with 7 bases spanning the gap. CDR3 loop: CASSIVAPTGELFF. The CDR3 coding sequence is TGTGCCAGTAGTATAGTGGCACCCACCGGGGAGCTGTTTTTT.

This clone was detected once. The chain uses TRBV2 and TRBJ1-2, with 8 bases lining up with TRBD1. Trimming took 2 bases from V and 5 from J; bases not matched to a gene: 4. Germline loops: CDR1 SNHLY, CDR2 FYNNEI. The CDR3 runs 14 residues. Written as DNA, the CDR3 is TGTGCCAGCAGTGAACAGGGACAGGAATATGGCTACACCTTC. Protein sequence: CASSEQGQEYGYTF.

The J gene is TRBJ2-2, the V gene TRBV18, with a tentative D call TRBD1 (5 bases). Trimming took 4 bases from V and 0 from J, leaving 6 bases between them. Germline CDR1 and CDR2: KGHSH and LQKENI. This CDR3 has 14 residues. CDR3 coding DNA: TGTGCCAGCTCACAGGGGACGAACACCGGGGAGCTGTTTTTT. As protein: CASSQGTNTGELFF. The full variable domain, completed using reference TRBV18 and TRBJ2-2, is NAGVMQNPRHLVRRRGQEARLRCSPMKGHSHVYWYRQLPEEGLKFMVYLQKENIIDESGMPKERFSAEFPKEGPSILRIQQVVRGDSAAYFCASSQGTNTGELFFGEGSRLTVL.

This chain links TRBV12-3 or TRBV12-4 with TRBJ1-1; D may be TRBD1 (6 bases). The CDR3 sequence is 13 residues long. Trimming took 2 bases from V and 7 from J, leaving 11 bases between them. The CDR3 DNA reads TGTGCCAGCAGTTTAAAGGCGGACAGTGAAGCTTTCTTT. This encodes CASSLKADSEAFF.

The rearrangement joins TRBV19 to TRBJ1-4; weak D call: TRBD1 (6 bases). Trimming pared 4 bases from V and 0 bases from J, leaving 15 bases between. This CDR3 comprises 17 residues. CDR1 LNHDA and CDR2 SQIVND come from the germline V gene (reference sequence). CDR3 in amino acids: CASSTLGTPATNEKLFF. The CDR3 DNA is TGTGCCAGTAGTACCCTCGGGACACCTGCAACTAATGAAAAACTGTTTTTT.

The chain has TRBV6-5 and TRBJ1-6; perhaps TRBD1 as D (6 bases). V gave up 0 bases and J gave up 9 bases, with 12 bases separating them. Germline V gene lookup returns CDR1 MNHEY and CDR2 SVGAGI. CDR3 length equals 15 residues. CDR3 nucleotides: TGTGCCAGCAGTTACTCGGCGACAGGTGGTTCACCCCTCCACTTT. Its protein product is CASSYSATGGSPLHF.

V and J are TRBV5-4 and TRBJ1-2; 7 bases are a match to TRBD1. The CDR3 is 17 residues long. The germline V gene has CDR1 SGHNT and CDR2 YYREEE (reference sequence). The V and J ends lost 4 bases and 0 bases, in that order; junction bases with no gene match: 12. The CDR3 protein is CASSRPGGIGANYGYTF. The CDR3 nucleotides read TGTGCCAGCAGCCGCCCAGGGGGTATTGGGGCTAACTATGGCTACACCTTC. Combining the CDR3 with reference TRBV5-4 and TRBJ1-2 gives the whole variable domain ETGVTQSPTHLIKTRGQQVTLRCSSQSGHNTVSWYQQALGQGPQFIFQYYREEENGRGNFPPRFSGLQFPNYSSELNVNALELDDSALYLCASSRPGGIGANYGYTFGSGTRLTVV.

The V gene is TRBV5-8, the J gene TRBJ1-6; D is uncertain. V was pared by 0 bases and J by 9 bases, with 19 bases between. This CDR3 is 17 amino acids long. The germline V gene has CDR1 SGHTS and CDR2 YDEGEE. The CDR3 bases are TGTGCCAGCAGCTTGGAGGCCGCCCGGGGATCGGGTTCACCCCTCCACTTT. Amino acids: CASSLEAARGSGSPLHF.

CDR3 DNA: TGCGCCAGCAGCCAAATGATCTACACAGATACGCAGTATTTT. It codes for CASSQMIYTDTQYF. The chain uses TRBV4-1 and TRBJ2-3; D unclear. CDR1 and CDR2 from the germline V gene are MGHRA and YSYEKL. Between the trimmed V and J ends, which lost 2 bases and 2 bases, there was a span of 8 bases. The CDR3 sequence is 14 residues long.

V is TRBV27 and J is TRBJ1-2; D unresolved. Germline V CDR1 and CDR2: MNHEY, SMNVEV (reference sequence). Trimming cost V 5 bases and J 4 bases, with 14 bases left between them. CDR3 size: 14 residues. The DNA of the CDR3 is TGTGCCAGCAGTAGGAGAGATCTGCCCTATGGCTACACCTTC. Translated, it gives CASSRRDLPYGYTF.

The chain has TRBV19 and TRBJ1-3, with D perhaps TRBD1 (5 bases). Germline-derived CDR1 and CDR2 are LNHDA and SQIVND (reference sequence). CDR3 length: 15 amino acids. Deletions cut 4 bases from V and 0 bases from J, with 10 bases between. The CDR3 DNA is TGTGCCAGTAGTACGGACACTGACTCTGGAAACACCATATATTTT. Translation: CASSTDTDSGNTIYF.

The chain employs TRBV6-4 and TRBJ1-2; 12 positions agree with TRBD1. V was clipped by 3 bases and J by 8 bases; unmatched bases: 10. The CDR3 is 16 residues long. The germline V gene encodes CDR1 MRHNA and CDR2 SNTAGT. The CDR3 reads CASSEQPGQGAAGYTF. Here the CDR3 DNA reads TGTGCCAGCAGTGAACAACCGGGACAGGGGGCCGCGGGCTACACCTTC.

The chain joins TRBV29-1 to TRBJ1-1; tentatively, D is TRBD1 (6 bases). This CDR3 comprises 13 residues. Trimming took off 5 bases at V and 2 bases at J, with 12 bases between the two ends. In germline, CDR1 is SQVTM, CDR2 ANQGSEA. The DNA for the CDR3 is TGCAGCGTTTCAGACAGGCCTAACACTGAAGCTTTCTTT. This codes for CSVSDRPNTEAFF.

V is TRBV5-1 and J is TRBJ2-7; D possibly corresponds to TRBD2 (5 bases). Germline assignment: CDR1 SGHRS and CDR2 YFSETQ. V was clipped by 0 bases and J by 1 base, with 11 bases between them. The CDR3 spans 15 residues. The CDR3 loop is CASSLEDGGSYEQYF. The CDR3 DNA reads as TGCGCCAGCAGCTTGGAGGACGGAGGATCCTACGAGCAGTACTTC.

CDR3 in DNA: TGCGCCAGCAGCTCTGGGGGCACCGACATGTATAATGAGCAGTTCTTC. This encodes CASSSGGTDMYNEQFF. The genes are TRBV5-1 and TRBJ2-1, with a tentative D call TRBD1 (6 bases). V lost 3 bases, J lost 7 bases, and 20 bases lay in between. The V gene's germline CDR1 is SGHRS and CDR2 YFSETQ. The CDR3 loop spans 16 amino acids.

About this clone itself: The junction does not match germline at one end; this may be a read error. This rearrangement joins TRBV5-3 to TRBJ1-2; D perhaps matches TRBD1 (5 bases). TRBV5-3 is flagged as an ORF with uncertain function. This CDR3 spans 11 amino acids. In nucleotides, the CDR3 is TGTGCCAGAAGCTTGGGCGGGGGAGCTAAGTTC. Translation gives CARSLGGGAKF.

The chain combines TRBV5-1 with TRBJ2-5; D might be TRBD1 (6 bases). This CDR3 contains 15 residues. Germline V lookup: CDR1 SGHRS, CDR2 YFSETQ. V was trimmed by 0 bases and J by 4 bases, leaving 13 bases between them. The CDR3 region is CASSLAGQHRETQYF. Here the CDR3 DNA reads TGCGCCAGCAGCTTGGCCGGACAGCACCGAGAGACCCAGTACTTC.